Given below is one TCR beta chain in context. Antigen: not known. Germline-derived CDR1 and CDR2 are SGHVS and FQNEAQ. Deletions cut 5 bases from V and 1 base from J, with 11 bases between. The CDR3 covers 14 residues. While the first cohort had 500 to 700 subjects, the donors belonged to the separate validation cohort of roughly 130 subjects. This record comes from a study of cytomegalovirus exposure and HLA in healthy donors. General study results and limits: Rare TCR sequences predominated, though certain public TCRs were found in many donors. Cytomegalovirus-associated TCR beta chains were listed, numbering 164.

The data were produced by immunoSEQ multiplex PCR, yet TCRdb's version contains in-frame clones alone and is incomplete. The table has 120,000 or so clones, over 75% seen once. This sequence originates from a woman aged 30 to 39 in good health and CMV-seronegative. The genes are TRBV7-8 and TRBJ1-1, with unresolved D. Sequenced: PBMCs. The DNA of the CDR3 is TGTGCCAGCAGCCCGTTTGCAGGGAACACTGAAGCTTTCTTT. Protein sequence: CASSPFAGNTEAFF.